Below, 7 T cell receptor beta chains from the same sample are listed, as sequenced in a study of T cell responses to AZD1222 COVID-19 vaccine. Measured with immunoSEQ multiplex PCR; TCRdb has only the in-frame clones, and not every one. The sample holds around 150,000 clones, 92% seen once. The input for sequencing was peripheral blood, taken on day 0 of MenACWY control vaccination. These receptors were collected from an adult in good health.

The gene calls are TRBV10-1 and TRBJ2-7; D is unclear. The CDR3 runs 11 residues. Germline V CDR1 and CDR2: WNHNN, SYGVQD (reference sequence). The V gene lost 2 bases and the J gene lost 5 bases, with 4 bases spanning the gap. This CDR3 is CASSERDEQYF. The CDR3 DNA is TGCGCCAGCAGTGAGAGGGACGAGCAGTACTTC.

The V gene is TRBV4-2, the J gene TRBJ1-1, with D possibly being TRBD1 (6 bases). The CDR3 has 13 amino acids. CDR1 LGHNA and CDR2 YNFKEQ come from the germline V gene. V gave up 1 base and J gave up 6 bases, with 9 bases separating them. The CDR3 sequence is CASSQVGGAEAFF. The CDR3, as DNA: TGTGCCAGCAGCCAAGTCGGGGGCGCTGAAGCTTTCTTT.

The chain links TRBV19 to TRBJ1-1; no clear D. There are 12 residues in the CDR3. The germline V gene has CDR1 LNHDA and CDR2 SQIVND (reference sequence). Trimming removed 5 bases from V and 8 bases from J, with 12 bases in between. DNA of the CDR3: TGTGCCAGTAGTGGACGGCTAGCGGAAGCTTTCTTT. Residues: CASSGRLAEAFF.

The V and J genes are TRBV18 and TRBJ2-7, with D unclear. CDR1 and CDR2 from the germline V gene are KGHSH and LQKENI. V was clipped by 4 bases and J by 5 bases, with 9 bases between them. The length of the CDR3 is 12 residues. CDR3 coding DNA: TGTGCCAGCTCACTTTCACGGGACGAGCAGTACTTC. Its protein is CASSLSRDEQYF.

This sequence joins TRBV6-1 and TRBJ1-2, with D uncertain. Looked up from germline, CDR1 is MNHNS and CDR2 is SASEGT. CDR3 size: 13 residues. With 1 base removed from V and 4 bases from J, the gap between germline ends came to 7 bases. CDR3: CASSEGTAYGYTF. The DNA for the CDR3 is TGTGCCAGCAGTGAAGGGACCGCCTATGGCTACACCTTC.

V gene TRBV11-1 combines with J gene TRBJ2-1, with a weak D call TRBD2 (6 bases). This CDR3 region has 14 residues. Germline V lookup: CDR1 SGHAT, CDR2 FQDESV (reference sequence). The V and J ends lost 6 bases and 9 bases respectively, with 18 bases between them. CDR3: CASSPLASVTEQFF. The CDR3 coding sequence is TGTGCCAGCAGTCCCCTAGCGAGCGTCACTGAGCAGTTCTTC. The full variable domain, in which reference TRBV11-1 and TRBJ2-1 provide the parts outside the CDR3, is EAEVAQSPRYKITEKSQAVAFWCDPISGHATLYWYRQILGQGPELLVQFQDESVVDDSQLPKDRFSAERLKGVDSTLKIQPAELGDSAMYLCASSPLASVTEQFFGPGTRLTVL.

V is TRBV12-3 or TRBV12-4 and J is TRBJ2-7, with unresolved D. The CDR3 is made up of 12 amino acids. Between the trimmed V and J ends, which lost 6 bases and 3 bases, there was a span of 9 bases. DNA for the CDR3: TGTGCCAGCAGAAAAGAGAGCTACGAGCAGTACTTC. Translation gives CASRKESYEQYF.